The rows below give T cell receptor beta chains drawn from one sample of a study of molecular identifiers for immune sequencing clone quantification. Using its own MiXCR run on the PCR reads, TCRdb lists one record per CDR3 protein. The data hold about 500,000 distinct CDR3 sequences, with over 20% observed a single time. Sequenced sample: naive CD8+ T cells from blood, with Jurkat cell RNA spiked in. The receptors here all came from a human donor in good health. Some libraries in this study had Jurkat cell RNA spiked in. The CDR3 runs from the conserved cysteine through the conserved F or W. A D gene is named only where the DNA matches it firmly. Only part of the rows carry a size: once, few, many, or a class if the clone is expanded.

d_gene	v_gene	j_gene	abundance	len	CDR3aa	CDR3nt
.	TRBV6-2/TRBV6-3	TRBJ2-5	few	13	CASSYGTVETQYF	TGTGCCAGCAGTTATGGGACGGTAGAGACCCAGTACTTC
.	TRBV12-3/TRBV12-4	TRBJ2-7	.	15	CASSPYGGLEGEQYF	TGTGCCAGCAGTCCTTACGGGGGGCTGGAGGGCGAGCAGTACTTC
TRBD2	TRBV9	TRBJ2-3	many	16	CASSVETSGTADTQYF	TGTGCCAGCAGCGTAGAAACTAGCGGGACAGCAGATACGCAGTATTTT
TRBD1	TRBV30	TRBJ2-7	few	14	CAWTPGQLSYEQYF	TGTGCCTGGACCCCGGGACAGCTCTCCTACGAGCAGTACTTC
.	TRBV6-1	TRBJ1-1	many	8	CATSEAFF	TGTGCCACCTCCGAAGCTTTCTTT
TRBD2	TRBV5-1	TRBJ2-2	.	18	CASSLWLLAGANTGELFF	TGCGCCAGCAGCTTGTGGTTACTAGCGGGAGCGAACACCGGGGAGCTGTTTTTT
.	TRBV29-1	TRBJ1-4	.	12	CSGLRPDEKLFF	TGCAGCGGCCTCCGGCCGGATGAAAAACTGTTTTTT
.	TRBV19	TRBJ2-4	many	17	CASLPRAAGDEKNIQYF	TGTGCCAGCTTACCCCGGGCTGCTGGGGATGAAAAAAACATTCAGTACTTC
.	TRBV27	TRBJ1-5	many	14	CASSFQGMNQPQHF	TGTGCCAGCAGTTTCCAGGGAATGAATCAGCCCCAGCATTTT
.	TRBV9	TRBJ1-1	many	13	CASSVWQSTEAFF	TGTGCCAGCAGCGTCTGGCAGTCCACTGAAGCTTTCTTT
TRBD2	TRBV4-1	TRBJ2-7	many	15	CASSQVTSARYEQYF	TGCGCCAGCAGCCAAGTAACTAGCGCCCGCTACGAGCAGTACTTC
.	TRBV6-1	TRBJ2-1	.	13	CASIGQIDNEQFF	TGTGCCAGCATTGGACAAATTGACAATGAGCAGTTCTTC